The 29 T cell receptor beta chains below were found in one sample sequenced in a study of blood T cell repertoires in COVID-19. Here immunoSEQ multiplex PCR was the method, and the copy in TCRdb shows in-frame clones only, minus some. The repertoire holds 100,000 to 150,000 clones, with around nine tenths as singletons. The sequenced sample was peripheral blood. These TCRs come from a woman of 80 years or more with acute or convalescent COVID-19.

The genes are TRBV3-1 (or the pseudogene TRBV3-2) and TRBJ1-2; perhaps TRBD1 as D (5 bases). Looked up from germline, CDR1 is LGHDT and CDR2 is YNNKEL (reference sequence). CDR3 size: 15 residues. Trimming left V 4 bases short and J 8 bases short, with 20 bases between. CDR3 in amino acids: CASSPGARVFGGYTF. DNA for the CDR3: TGTGCCAGCAGCCCCGGTGCCAGGGTTTTTGGCGGCTACACCTTC.

The CDR3: CASSPGDGHSYEQYF. CDR3 DNA sequence: TGTGCCAGCAGTCCAGGGGACGGACACTCCTACGAGCAGTACTTC. V is TRBV28 and J is TRBJ2-7, with a weak D call TRBD1 (6 bases). Trimming removed 5 bases at V and 0 bases at J, with 14 bases between. Germline V lookup: CDR1 MDHEN, CDR2 SYDVKM. The CDR3 consists of 15 residues.

Worth noting for this clone: In the same sample, other DNA sequences code for this CDR3. V and J are TRBV2 and TRBJ2-5, with D perhaps TRBD1 (5 bases). V lost 8 bases, J lost 5 bases, and 9 bases lay in between. The CDR3 is made up of 11 amino acids. Germline V gives CDR1 SNHLY, CDR2 FYNNEI. The CDR3 bases are TGTGCCAGCCGTAGGGGCGAGACCCAGTACTTC. Its translation: CASRRGETQYF.

The chain employs TRBV19 and TRBJ2-5; 8 bases fit TRBD1. V lost 6 bases to trimming and J lost 6 bases; unmatched junction nucleotides: 9. Per germline, CDR1 LNHDA and CDR2 SQIVND (reference sequence). This CDR3 is 14 amino acids long. The DNA of the CDR3 is TGTGCCAGTAGGGACGGACAGGGAGGCAAGACCCAGTACTTC. Translation gives CASRDGQGGKTQYF. The full variable domain, its missing parts supplied by reference TRBV19 and TRBJ2-5, is DGGITQSPKYLFRKEGQNVTLSCEQNLNHDAMYWYRQDPGQGLRLIYYSQIVNDFQKGDIAEGYSVSREKKESFPLTVTSAQKNPTAFYLCASRDGQGGKTQYFGPGTRLLVL.

This chain connects TRBV15 to TRBJ1-1; D remains ambiguous. The CDR3 consists of 12 residues. Trimming shortened V by 2 bases and J by 11 bases, and 12 bases separated the two germline ends. Germline values: CDR1 LNHNV, CDR2 YYDKDF (reference sequence). The CDR3 DNA sequence: TGTGCCACCAGCAGATCTCGTTTCGAGGCTTTCTTT. This codes for CATSRSRFEAFF.

V and J are TRBV4-2 and TRBJ2-5, with 9 bases identical to TRBD1. CDR1 and CDR2 from the germline V gene are LGHNA and YNFKEQ. V shed 4 bases and J 5 bases; nucleotides not matched to a gene: 5. This CDR3 contains 14 residues. In nucleotides, the CDR3 is TGTGCCAGCAGCCCACAGGGGGCTGATGAGACCCAGTACTTC. It is translated as CASSPQGADETQYF.

The chain combines TRBV2 with TRBJ2-2; D not certain. V was trimmed by 7 bases and J by 0 bases, leaving 6 bases between them. Germline V gene lookup returns CDR1 SNHLY and CDR2 FYNNEI. CDR3 length equals 13 residues. This chain's CDR3 is CASTTSNTGELFF. The CDR3, as DNA: TGTGCCAGCACGACTTCGAACACCGGGGAGCTGTTTTTT.

The chain uses TRBV27 and TRBJ2-5; 13 nucleotides match TRBD2. Trimming removed 4 bases from V and 4 bases from J; junction bases left unmatched: 9. The germline CDR1 and CDR2 sequences are MNHEY and SMNVEV (reference sequence). CDR3 length: 17 amino acids. CDR3: CASSSTSGRARGETQYF. CDR3 bases: TGTGCCAGCAGTTCCACTAGCGGGAGGGCCCGCGGAGAGACCCAGTACTTC.

CDR3 residues: CATKTGLGVTEAFF. The CDR3 DNA reads as TGTGCCACAAAAACAGGGCTCGGGGTCACTGAAGCTTTCTTT. The chain carries TRBV7-9 and TRBJ1-1; weak D call: TRBD1 (6 bases). Germline V gives CDR1 SEHNR, CDR2 FQNEAQ (reference sequence). This CDR3 is 14 amino acids long. V was cut by 10 bases and J by 4 bases, with 19 bases left in between.

The chain joins TRBV18 to TRBJ1-3, with 7 nucleotides matching TRBD1. The length of the CDR3 is 18 residues. CDR1 KGHSH and CDR2 LQKENI come from the germline V gene. V gave up 6 bases and J gave up 2 bases; unmatched junction bases: 16. CDR3 in DNA: TGTGCCAGCTCCCCAAAGGACTCAAACAGGGGCACTGGAAACACCATATATTTT. This translates into CASSPKDSNRGTGNTIYF.

The V and J genes are TRBV6-6 and TRBJ2-7, with D possibly being TRBD1 (6 bases). This CDR3 region has 12 residues. Trimming shortened V by 11 bases and J by 2 bases, and 13 bases separated the two germline ends. Per germline, CDR1 MNHNY and CDR2 SVGAGI (reference sequence). CDR3 bases: TGTGCCGCCTCAGGGGTAGCCTACGAGCAGTACTTC. As protein: CAASGVAYEQYF.

This chain links TRBV5-1 with TRBJ2-3; maybe TRBD2 (6 bases). The CDR3 consists of 14 residues. V shed 0 bases and J shed 6 bases, with 11 bases lying between them. Germline CDR1 and CDR2: SGHRS and YFSETQ. The CDR3 is CASSLALATDTQYF. CDR3 nucleotide sequence: TGCGCCAGCAGCTTGGCCCTAGCGACGGATACGCAGTATTTT. The entire variable domain, with the rest obtained from reference TRBV5-1 and TRBJ2-3, is as follows: KAGVTQTPRYLIKTRGQQVTLSCSPISGHRSVSWYQQTPGQGLQFLFEYFSETQRNKGNFPGRFSGRQFSNSRSEMNVSTLELGDSALYLCASSLALATDTQYFGPGTRLTVL.

This chain joins TRBV3-1 (or the pseudogene TRBV3-2) and TRBJ1-2; 8 bases map to TRBD1. The CDR3 has 12 amino acids. Germline V CDR1 and CDR2: LGHDT, YNNKEL (reference sequence). J was trimmed by 7 bases and V by 4 bases; bases with no gene match: 2. In DNA, the CDR3 is TGTGCCAGCAGCCCCGGACAGGGTGGCTACACCTTC. This encodes CASSPGQGGYTF.

This clone appeared a single time. The chain employs TRBV5-1 and TRBJ2-5; 14 bases fit TRBD2. The junction had 6 bases not matched to a gene; V was cut back by 4 bases and J by 4 bases. The V gene's germline CDR1 is SGHRS and CDR2 YFSETQ. The CDR3 covers 16 residues. This CDR3 is CASSPGTSGSSETQYF. CDR3 sequence (DNA): TGCGCCAGCAGCCCGGGGACTAGCGGGAGTTCAGAGACCCAGTACTTC.

The rearrangement uses TRBV6-5 and TRBJ1-5, with 7 bases aligning to TRBD1. The ends lost 7 bases at V and 0 bases at J; junction bases unmatched: 6. CDR3 length: 15 residues. Germline CDR1 and CDR2: MNHEY and SVGAGI. The CDR3 is CASTVGQASNQPQHF. The DNA of the CDR3 is TGTGCCAGCACCGTTGGACAGGCTAGCAATCAGCCCCAGCATTTT.

The rearrangement uses TRBV28 and TRBJ1-5; 11 bases are a match to TRBD1. CDR1 is MDHEN, CDR2 SYDVKM, per germline. The length of the CDR3 is 14 residues. V was clipped by 4 bases and J by 6 bases; unmatched bases: 2. CDR3 nucleotide sequence: TGTGCCAGCAGTTCAGGACAGGGGGCTCAGCCCCAGCATTTT. Translating it yields CASSSGQGAQPQHF.

The gene calls are TRBV19 and TRBJ2-2; 12 nucleotides agree with TRBD2. Germline assignment: CDR1 LNHDA and CDR2 SQIVND (reference sequence). V dropped 4 bases and J dropped 2; count of bases not matched to a gene: 2. This CDR3 has 16 amino acids. The CDR3 coding sequence is TGTGCCAGTAGTAGACTAGCGGGGGACAACACCGGGGAGCTGTTTTTT. Residues: CASSRLAGDNTGELFF.

The table lists this clone with many counts. The rearrangement joins TRBV7-9 to TRBJ1-1; D might be TRBD1 (6 bases). V was pared by 2 bases and J by 1 base, with 8 bases between. Germline V gives CDR1 SEHNR, CDR2 FQNEAQ (reference sequence). This CDR3 has 14 residues. The CDR3 nucleotides read TGTGCCAGCAGCTTAACACAGGGGAACACTGAAGCTTTCTTT. As protein: CASSLTQGNTEAFF.

CDR3 DNA sequence: TGCGCCAGCAGCCCCAGGACAGGCTATGGCTACACCTTC. This gives the protein CASSPRTGYGYTF. V is TRBV5-1 and J is TRBJ1-2; the match to TRBD1 covers 7 bases. V was clipped by 4 bases and J by 4 bases; unmatched bases: 4. The CDR3 is made up of 13 amino acids. CDR1 SGHRS and CDR2 YFSETQ come from the germline V gene. The entire variable domain, with the rest obtained from reference TRBV5-1 and TRBJ1-2, is as follows: KAGVTQTPRYLIKTRGQQVTLSCSPISGHRSVSWYQQTPGQGLQFLFEYFSETQRNKGNFPGRFSGRQFSNSRSEMNVSTLELGDSALYLCASSPRTGYGYTFGSGTRLTVV.

The V and J genes are TRBV2 and TRBJ2-7; TRBD1 matches 10 bases. The CDR3 sequence is 14 residues long. V trimming: 1 base; J trimming: 7 bases; junction bases outside the gene matches: 4. Germline V gene data show CDR1 as SNHLY and CDR2 as FYNNEI. CDR3 in amino acids: CASSEVDRGFEQYF. The CDR3 coding sequence is TGTGCCAGCAGTGAAGTGGACAGGGGGTTTGAGCAGTACTTC.

This chain connects TRBV10-3 to TRBJ1-1, with D perhaps matching TRBD1 (5 bases). From germline, CDR1 is ENHRY and CDR2 SYGVKD. V was pared by 10 bases and J by 5 bases, with 11 bases between. The CDR3 length is 11 residues. The CDR3 DNA follows: TGTGCCACGCAGGGATTGACTGAAGCTTTCTTT. Its protein is CATQGLTEAFF.

The genes are TRBV5-4 and TRBJ1-6; D might be TRBD1 (5 bases). There are 15 residues in the CDR3. Trimming removed 2 bases from V and 10 bases from J, with 16 bases in between. Germline V gene sequence: CDR1 SGHNT, CDR2 YYREEE (reference sequence). The CDR3 is CASSLSSSGGSPLHF. Here the CDR3 DNA reads TGTGCCAGCAGCTTATCTTCGTCCGGGGGATCACCCCTCCACTTT.

The rearrangement links TRBV5-1 to TRBJ1-2; D remains ambiguous. Germline CDR1 is SGHRS and CDR2 is YFSETQ. Trimming removed 0 bases at V and 7 bases at J, with 10 bases between. This CDR3 is 13 amino acids long. The CDR3 sequence is CASSLDPTSGYTF. In DNA form, the CDR3 reads TGCGCCAGCAGCTTGGATCCCACAAGTGGCTACACCTTC.

This chain joins TRBV7-2 and TRBJ1-2; 7 nucleotides agree with TRBD1. Per the germline V gene, CDR1 is SGHTA and CDR2 is FQGNSA. With 5 bases clipped from V and 6 bases from J, the junction kept 12 bases outside the gene matches. The CDR3 extends over 15 amino acids. The CDR3 nucleotides read TGTGCCAGCAGCCAAATGACACAGGGGATGGATGGCTACACCTTC. Translated, it gives CASSQMTQGMDGYTF.

The J gene is TRBJ2-5, the V gene TRBV3-1 (or the pseudogene TRBV3-2); D gene uncertain. The V gene's germline CDR1 is LGHDT and CDR2 YNNKEL (reference sequence). V was pared by 2 bases and J by 5 bases, with 3 bases between. The CDR3 covers 11 residues. CDR3 nucleotides: TGTGCCAGCAGCCAACGGGAGACCCAGTACTTC. It specifies CASSQRETQYF.

The rearrangement joins TRBV6-5 to TRBJ1-2; TRBD1 agrees at 7 bases. V was clipped by 2 bases and J by 4 bases; unmatched bases: 4. The length of the CDR3 is 14 residues. From germline, CDR1 is MNHEY and CDR2 SVGAGI. The CDR3 region is CASSYRGQSYGYTF. The CDR3, as DNA: TGTGCCAGCAGTTACAGGGGGCAGAGCTATGGCTACACCTTC.

This sequence joins TRBV2 and TRBJ2-1; 7 positions agree with TRBD1. V shed 4 bases and J 5 bases; nucleotides not matched to a gene: 11. Germline CDR1 and CDR2: SNHLY and FYNNEI. CDR3 length: 16 residues. CDR3 bases: TGTGCCAGCAGTGGACAGGGTGAGCGGTACAACAATGAGCAGTTCTTC. It yields the protein CASSGQGERYNNEQFF.

The genes are TRBV5-1 and TRBJ2-2; possibly TRBD2 for D (5 bases). The V and J ends lost 2 bases and 6 bases respectively, with 11 bases between them. Germline CDR1 and CDR2: SGHRS and YFSETQ. The CDR3 totals 14 residues. This chain's CDR3 is CASSLPGIAGELFF. The CDR3 region has the DNA TGCGCCAGCAGCTTACCCGGGATAGCCGGGGAGCTGTTTTTT. Drawing the rest from reference TRBV5-1 and TRBJ2-2, the complete variable domain is KAGVTQTPRYLIKTRGQQVTLSCSPISGHRSVSWYQQTPGQGLQFLFEYFSETQRNKGNFPGRFSGRQFSNSRSEMNVSTLELGDSALYLCASSLPGIAGELFFGEGSRLTVL.

The chain uses TRBV4-1 and TRBJ1-1; D perhaps matches TRBD1 (6 bases). V dropped 4 bases and J dropped 2 bases, with 14 bases sitting between them. Germline V gene sequence: CDR1 MGHRA, CDR2 YSYEKL. The CDR3 loop spans 15 amino acids. This CDR3 reads CASSRTQGLNTEAFF. CDR3 sequence (DNA): TGCGCCAGCAGCCGTACACAGGGCCTAAACACTGAAGCTTTCTTT.